This is a list of T cell receptor beta chains from one sample in a study of T cell responses to AZD1222 COVID-19 vaccine. Sequencing used immunoSEQ multiplex PCR; TCRdb keeps in-frame clones, though not all of them. This table holds around 100,000 clones, 87% found once. The source was peripheral blood, collected on day 0 of MenACWY control vaccination. The receptor source for this set is an adult in good health. CDR3s include the opening cysteine and the closing phenylalanine or tryptophan. D genes are given only for firm matches. Some rows mark clone size as missing; the rest say once, few, many or name a class of expanded clone.

V gene	J gene	clone size	D gene	CDR3 protein	CDR3 DNA
TRBV5-1	TRBJ2-1	.	.	CASSSQAISYNEQFF	TGCGCCAGCAGCTCCCAGGCGATATCATACAATGAGCAGTTCTTC
TRBV6-5	TRBJ2-7	.	.	CASSYRGRNYEQYF	TGTGCCAGCAGTTACAGAGGAAGGAACTACGAGCAGTACTTC
TRBV30	TRBJ1-3	.	TRBD1	CAWHSTGDGNTIYF	TGTGCCTGGCACTCGACAGGGGACGGAAACACCATATATTTT
TRBV5-1	TRBJ2-1	.	TRBD1	CATRPYISGTGVNEQFF	TGCGCCACCCGTCCATACATTTCCGGGACAGGGGTCAATGAGCAGTTCTTC
TRBV3-1/TRBV3-2	TRBJ1-2	.	.	CASSHASGAEWGYTF	TGTGCCAGCAGCCACGCCTCCGGGGCGGAATGGGGCTACACCTTC
TRBV28	TRBJ1-2	.	.	CAIEEGDSNYGYTF	TGTGCCATAGAGGAGGGAGACTCCAACTATGGCTACACCTTC
TRBV5-8	TRBJ2-1	once	.	CASSLGPRHEQFF	TGTGCCAGCAGCCTAGGGCCCCGCCATGAGCAGTTCTTC
TRBV19	TRBJ1-2	.	.	CASTDGWSYGYTF	TGTGCCAGTACCGACGGATGGAGCTATGGCTACACCTTC
TRBV12-3/TRBV12-4	TRBJ2-5	once	.	CASSPRGRETQYF	TGTGCCAGCAGTCCTCGTGGCCGGGAGACCCAGTACTTC
TRBV5-4	TRBJ2-2	.	TRBD2	CASSFEREGLFF	TGTGCCAGCAGCTTTGAGCGGGAGGGGCTGTTTTTT
TRBV7-9	TRBJ1-1	.	.	CASSFSQRYTEAFF	TGTGCCAGCAGCTTCTCACAGAGATACACTGAAGCTTTCTTT
TRBV12-3/TRBV12-4	TRBJ1-1	.	.	CAGQGRRDTEAFF	TGTGCCGGGCAGGGGCGTAGGGACACTGAAGCTTTCTTT
TRBV5-4	TRBJ1-1	.	.	CASSVPTGNTEAFF	TGTGCCAGCAGCGTTCCGACAGGGAACACTGAAGCTTTCTTT
TRBV28	TRBJ2-1	.	.	CASSFGGASNYNEQFF	TGTGCCAGCAGTTTTGGGGGGGCTAGCAACTACAATGAGCAGTTCTTC
TRBV3-1/TRBV3-2	TRBJ1-2	.	.	CASSLQEGSSGYTF	TGTGCCAGCAGCCTCCAGGAAGGGAGCTCTGGCTACACCTTC
TRBV19	TRBJ1-1	.	.	CASRRSGGGAEAFF	TGTGCCAGTAGGAGGTCAGGTGGAGGGGCTGAAGCTTTCTTT
TRBV14	TRBJ2-5	.	TRBD1	CASSRTGLETQYF	TGTGCCAGCAGCCGGACAGGACTGGAGACCCAGTACTTC
TRBV5-4	TRBJ2-7	.	.	CASSLEARGSEQYF	TGTGCCAGCAGCTTGGAGGCGAGGGGCAGCGAGCAGTACTTC
TRBV27	TRBJ1-5	.	.	CASSGPGAGNQPQHF	TGTGCCAGCAGTGGCCCAGGGGCGGGCAATCAGCCCCAGCATTTT
TRBV5-1	TRBJ1-6	.	.	CASSSGRTNSPLHF	TGCGCCAGCAGCTCGGGACGGACAAATTCACCCCTCCACTTT
TRBV30	TRBJ2-7	once	.	CAWGWTYEQYF	TGTGCCTGGGGATGGACCTACGAGCAGTACTTC
TRBV19	TRBJ2-5	.	.	CASNQGRQETQYF	TGTGCCAGTAATCAGGGTCGCCAAGAGACCCAGTACTTC
TRBV7-9	TRBJ1-4	.	.	CASARTGEKLFF	TGTGCCAGCGCCCGGACGGGTGAAAAACTGTTTTTT
TRBV28	TRBJ1-6	.	TRBD1	CASRRQGGAGSYNSPLHF	TGTGCCAGCAGGCGACAGGGAGGGGCGGGCTCCTATAATTCACCCCTCCACTTT
TRBV7-6	TRBJ1-2	.	.	CASSLNSGSASNYGYTF	TGTGCCAGCAGCTTAAATAGTGGCAGCGCGTCTAACTATGGCTACACCTTC
TRBV5-4	TRBJ2-1	once	TRBD1	CASRGTGTDLSYNEQFF	TGTGCCAGCAGGGGCACCGGGACAGACCTTTCCTACAATGAGCAGTTCTTC
TRBV7-9	TRBJ1-3	.	TRBD1	CASSFTGAGNTIYF	TGTGCCAGCAGCTTTACAGGGGCGGGAAACACCATATATTTT
TRBV23-1	TRBJ1-5	.	.	CASTPAGLAGQPQHF	TGCGCCAGCACTCCAGCGGGGCTAGCGGGCCAGCCCCAGCATTTT
TRBV28	TRBJ2-2	.	TRBD1	CASSRDREDAGELFF	TGTGCCAGCAGTAGGGACAGGGAAGATGCCGGGGAGCTGTTTTTT
TRBV11-3	TRBJ2-1	.	.	CASSRGGEMEQFF	TGTGCCAGCAGCCGGGGCGGGGAGATGGAGCAGTTCTTC
TRBV28	TRBJ2-7	.	.	CASNPSTSYEQYF	TGTGCCAGCAACCCCAGCACCTCCTACGAGCAGTACTTC
TRBV7-8	TRBJ1-6	.	TRBD1	CASSLGATGFPLHF	TGTGCCAGCAGCTTAGGTGCGACAGGGTTCCCCCTCCACTTT
TRBV19	TRBJ2-5	.	TRBD1	CASQGLNRGGLETQYF	TGTGCCAGCCAGGGGTTGAACAGGGGCGGGCTGGAGACCCAGTACTTC
TRBV30	TRBJ1-1	.	.	CACSLPGGYTEAFF	TGTGCCTGTTCCCTCCCGGGGGGTTACACTGAAGCTTTCTTT
TRBV5-4	TRBJ1-1	.	.	CASSSSPTGGNTEAFF	TGTGCCAGCAGCTCTTCCCCAACAGGAGGAAACACTGAAGCTTTCTTT
TRBV24-1	TRBJ2-3	.	TRBD2	CATSDSGSGGALVGTDTQYF	TGTGCCACCAGTGATTCCGGTAGCGGGGGGGCCCTAGTAGGCACAGATACGCAGTATTTT
TRBV29-1	TRBJ2-3	.	.	CSVEDRRRGTDTQYF	TGCAGCGTTGAGGACCGGAGGCGAGGCACAGATACGCAGTATTTT
TRBV11-3	TRBJ1-1	.	TRBD1	CASSLGQGRGNTEAFF	TGTGCCAGCAGCCTTGGACAGGGACGAGGGAACACTGAAGCTTTCTTT
TRBV28	TRBJ2-5	.	TRBD2	CASSQAGARFKYF	TGTGCCAGCAGTCAAGCGGGGGCTCGGTTTAAGTACTTC
TRBV30	TRBJ1-1	.	.	CAWSPRVITGRAMNTEAFF	TGTGCCTGGAGTCCCAGGGTGATCACAGGGAGAGCCATGAACACTGAAGCTTTCTTT